This entry concerns a single T cell receptor beta chain. The target antigen is unknown. The data derive from a study of CD8 T cells in ankylosing spondylitis. Broader study findings: Seemingly characteristic of ankylosing spondylitis blood was a TCR beta motif consisting of eight highly homologous variants. Clones tied to disease were said to be significantly enriched in matched ankylosing spondylitis synovial fluid.

CDR3 length: 14 amino acids. CDR1 and CDR2 from the germline V gene are DFQATT and SNEGSKA (reference sequence). Trimming at V came to 3 bases and at J to 2 bases, leaving 3 bases not matched to a gene. Researchers built TCR beta libraries using quantitative 5'-RACE with molecular barcodes. MiXCR, run by TCRdb on the 5' RACE reads, gives a single entry per CDR3 protein. The sample holds approximately 300,000 distinct CDR3 sequences, under 8.5% seen once. The clonotype comes from a male donor with ankylosing spondylitis. The rearrangement uses TRBV20-1 and TRBJ2-1; 8 positions match TRBD2. Sequencing was done on a sample of blood, either unsorted or a sorted T cell fraction (not recorded which). The CDR3 sequence is CSARTGLAYNEQFF. The CDR3 DNA sequence: TGCAGTGCTAGGACGGGACTAGCCTACAATGAGCAGTTCTTC.